The rows below give T cell receptor beta chains drawn from one sample of a study of cytomegalovirus exposure and HLA in healthy donors. Method: immunoSEQ multiplex PCR; TCRdb's copy keeps in-frame clones and lacks some. Here the sample spans around 91,000 clones, approximately 86% being singletons. The specimen sequenced was PBMCs. These receptors were collected from a young man in good health and CMV-seropositive. The conserved cysteine and the conserved F or W are not part of the CDR3 here.

TRBJ1-1 TRBV18 ASSLGTGGAGTEAF
TRBJ2-2 TRBV10-2 ASSEERLAGEGGELF
TRBJ1-2 TRBV28 ASSLDQPGQGSNYGYT
TRBJ2-1 TRBV4-1 ASSPPRSSNNEQF
TRBJ1-2 TRBV5-6 ASRGTAYGYT
TRBJ2-3 TRBV7-8 ASSFSVDTQY
TRBJ2-5 TRBV11-2 ASSPGTSWWETQY
TRBJ1-1 TRBV2 ASSEGTNPWGTEAF
TRBJ2-1 TRBV6-5 ASSFQGLFGNEQF
TRBJ1-2 TRBV6-9 ASTEDRSFNYGYT
TRBJ2-1 TRBV18 ASSPGTSGRANEQF
TRBJ1-1 TRBV10-1 ASSGGTALNTEAF
TRBJ2-1 TRBV10-2 ASSETSAEQF
TRBJ2-3 TRBV27 ASSLSRDTQY
TRBJ1-2 TRBV7-8 ASSDTGANYGYT
TRBJ1-1 TRBV25-1 ASTRGSTEAF
TRBJ1-1 TRBV5-1 ASSLQGAPDTEAF
TRBJ1-1 TRBV6-6 ASNPGGRLNTEAF
TRBJ1-1 TRBV9 ASSVASDSEAF
TRBJ1-2 TRBV7-9 ASSLGGVGYGYT
TRBJ2-3 TRBV5-6 ASSPYPGLAGVDTQY
TRBJ2-7 TRBV7-8 ASSLVRVARDRGQFYEQY
TRBJ1-1 TRBV11-2 ASSLGDRDTEAF
NA TRBV5-6 ASSPGQLLGEQY
TRBJ1-2 TRBV4-2 ASSQEGQGLHGYT
TRBJ2-3 TRBV19 ASSPDRPRTDTQY
TRBJ2-7 TRBV7-8 ASSLRTSGSYEQY
TRBJ2-3 TRBV9 ASSEALGGTDTQY
TRBJ2-7 TRBV5-5 ASSLRDTVPYEQY
TRBJ1-4 TRBV19 ASSAWLRTGANEKLF
TRBJ2-7 TRBV5-6 ASSRGQLSSYEQY
TRBJ2-1 TRBV30 AWSVAGGGYEQF
TRBJ2-7 TRBV7-2 ASSLEVRYYEQY
TRBJ1-5 TRBV6-6 ASRRTGDSNQPQH
TRBJ2-1 TRBV28 ASSPSGSNNEQF
TRBJ2-7 TRBV18 ASSRDIAGATYEQY
TRBJ2-7 TRBV13 ASSSTGSGRDIYEQY
TRBJ1-2 TRBV6-5 ASRVSGGGGYT
TRBJ2-2 TRBV5-1 ASSEGGSGTGELF
TRBJ2-2 TRBV2 ASRGHRDRGFNTGELF
TRBJ2-1 TRBV7-7 AVGSSYNEQF
TRBJ2-5 TRBV9 ASSAGTSGSRETQY
TRBJ2-1 TRBV2 ASDGAGGPYNEQF
TRBJ2-7 TRBV20-1 SADGTARAY
TRBJ2-7 TRBV30 AWSVTGGKQY
TRBJ1-1 TRBV27 ASTSRGYTEAF
TRBJ2-3 TRBV30 ARAASGTGTQY
TRBJ2-1 TRBV2 ASSRTSGDNEQF
TRBJ2-3 TRBV5-1 ASSASGSETWY
TRBJ1-2 TRBV28 ASSLSGEGYT
TRBJ2-3 TRBV27 ASSLASGRTDTQY
TRBJ2-1 TRBV28 ASSFTLAGSSYNEQF
TRBJ2-4 TRBV10-3 AISETGGVKNIQY
TRBJ2-3 TRBV5-4 ASSLPRGGTDTQY
TRBJ1-1 TRBV29-1 SVGTGTGVGGDTEAF